This TCR beta chain emerged from a study of T cells expressing NK-cell markers. In the study overall: Source material for TCR beta repertoires consisted of sorted CD3+CD56+NKG2C+, CD3+CD56+NKG2C- and CD3+CD56-NKG2C+ T cells. General study points: Roughly 6 donors showed dominant NKG2C+ clonotypes comprising roughly 1.0-7.0% of their CD8+ T cells.

This CDR3 is 14 amino acids long. Looked up from germline, CDR1 is SGHTA and CDR2 is FQGNSA. TCRdb re-called the 5' RACE reads and catalogs CDR3 proteins one per entry, DNA excluded. There are roughly 160,000 distinct CDR3 sequences in the sample, with roughly 18% held by the top ten. A note on this clonotype: Antigen unknown.

The chain couples TRBV7-2 to TRBJ1-1; lacking DNA, the TRBD1 call made by TCRdb goes unchecked. The sample consisted of blood T cells: a sorted CD56 or NKG2C T cell subset, CD4+ or CD8+ T cells, or bulk PBMC T cells (not recorded which). The receptor was isolated from a woman aged 18-70 years in good health. The CDR3 sequence is CASSFSGANTEAFF.